This entry lists 19 T cell receptor beta chains sequenced from one sample in a study of cytomegalovirus exposure and HLA in healthy donors. PCR primers comprised 60 Vbeta and 13 Jbeta primers. Libraries were prepared by immunoSEQ multiplex PCR; TCRdb keeps only in-frame clonotypes and omits some of them. The repertoire holds about 170,000 clones, with about four fifths as singletons. Sequenced sample: PBMCs. All receptors come from a male donor in good health and CMV-seronegative.

This chain connects TRBV5-4 to TRBJ2-7, with D possibly being TRBD1 (5 bases). The ends were cut back, 0 bases at V and 3 bases at J, with 16 bases in the middle. The CDR3 runs to 16 residues. Germline V gene sequence: CDR1 SGHNT, CDR2 YYREEE (reference sequence). The CDR3 DNA reads TGTGCCAGCAGCTTGGGGCAGGGAAGGGCTGGCTACGAGCAGTACTTC. As protein: CASSLGQGRAGYEQYF.

The chain employs TRBV5-1 and TRBJ2-4, with 7 bases aligning to TRBD1. The junction had 6 bases not matched to a gene; V was cut back by 0 bases and J by 0 bases. Germline-derived CDR1 and CDR2 are SGHRS and YFSETQ. CDR3 length equals 17 residues. This chain's CDR3 is CASSLDDRVGAKNIQYF. Here the CDR3 DNA reads TGCGCCAGCAGCTTGGATGACAGGGTAGGAGCCAAAAACATTCAGTACTTC.

The chain links TRBV11-1 to TRBJ2-2, with TRBD1 matching over 7 bases. This CDR3 is built from 16 residues. The V segment lost 4 bases and the J segment 4 bases; nucleotides outside the gene matches: 9. Germline CDR1 SGHAT, CDR2 FQDESV (reference sequence). CDR3 DNA sequence: TGTGCCAGCAGCTCTCTCCCTGACAGGGTCACCGGGGAGCTGTTTTTT. It codes for CASSSLPDRVTGELFF.

This rearrangement joins TRBV7-9 to TRBJ1-1; tentatively, D is TRBD1 (6 bases). The CDR3 covers 12 residues. The V end lost 5 bases, the J end lost 11 bases, and 15 bases lay between the germline ends. CDR1 is SEHNR and CDR2 is FQNEAQ in the germline V gene (reference sequence). CDR3 region: CASSLPTGGAFF. CDR3 nucleotide sequence: TGTGCCAGCAGCCTCCCGACAGGTGGGGCTTTCTTT.

The CDR3 bases are TGTGCCATCCCCCTGGAGCGTTTAGCCAAAAACATTCAGTACTTC. This sequence encodes CAIPLERLAKNIQYF. J is TRBJ2-4 and V is TRBV10-3; D gene unclear. Germline CDR1 and CDR2: ENHRY and SYGVKD. Trimming shortened V by 8 bases and J by 0 bases, and 14 bases separated the two germline ends. The CDR3 covers 15 residues.

The CDR3 DNA reads TGTGCCAGCAGCTTAACTAGCGGGACCTACAATGAGCAGTTCTTC. Its translation: CASSLTSGTYNEQFF. The chain employs TRBV11-2 and TRBJ2-1, with 10 positions matching TRBD2. The length of the CDR3 is 15 residues. Trimming took 2 bases from V and 2 from J; bases not matched to a gene: 0. CDR1 SGHAT and CDR2 FQNNGV come from the germline V gene.

This sequence joins TRBV9 and TRBJ2-6; perhaps TRBD2 as D (6 bases). V dropped 6 bases and J dropped 4 bases, with 14 bases sitting between them. CDR3 length: 15 residues. From germline, CDR1 is SGDLS and CDR2 YYNGEE. CDR3 sequence: CASTPGTLGANVLTF. CDR3 bases: TGTGCCAGCACCCCCGGGACTCTGGGGGCCAACGTCCTGACTTTC.

J is TRBJ2-3 and V is TRBV9; TRBD2 might be the D (5 bases). Germline V gene sequence: CDR1 SGDLS, CDR2 YYNGEE. The V end lost 4 bases, the J end lost 0 bases, and 9 bases lay between the germline ends. This CDR3 region has 14 residues. The CDR3 here is CASSPGISTDTQYF. The CDR3 DNA reads TGTGCCAGCAGCCCGGGGATAAGCACAGATACGCAGTATTTT. Using reference TRBV9 and TRBJ2-3 for the parts outside the CDR3, the full variable domain is DSGVTQTPKHLITATGQRVTLRCSPRSGDLSVYWYQQSLDQGLQFLIQYYNGEERAKGNILERFSAQQFPDLHSELNLSSLELGDSALYFCASSPGISTDTQYFGPGTRLTVL.

V gene TRBV2 combines with J gene TRBJ2-3; the match to TRBD2 covers 7 bases. The germline V gene encodes CDR1 SNHLY and CDR2 FYNNEI. Trimming took 11 bases from V and 0 from J; bases not matched to a gene: 8. The CDR3 sequence is 14 residues long. CDR3 coding DNA: TGTGCCGGGAAAGCTAGCGGTAGCACAGATACGCAGTATTTT. It yields the protein CAGKASGSTDTQYF.

The J gene is TRBJ2-1, the V gene TRBV7-9; D is possibly TRBD2 (6 bases). The CDR3 extends over 18 amino acids. Trimming removed 2 bases at V and 1 base at J, with 18 bases between. From germline, CDR1 is SEHNR and CDR2 FQNEAQ (reference sequence). CDR3 region: CASSLRGVADWSYNEQFF. The CDR3 nucleotides read TGTGCCAGCAGCTTACGGGGCGTAGCGGATTGGTCCTACAATGAGCAGTTCTTC. The entire variable domain, with the rest obtained from reference TRBV7-9 and TRBJ2-1, is as follows: DTGVSQNPRHKITKRGQNVTFRCDPISEHNRLYWYRQTLGQGPEFLTYFQNEAQLEKSRLLSDRFSAERPKGSFSTLEIQRTEQGDSAMYLCASSLRGVADWSYNEQFFGPGTRLTVL.

The gene calls are TRBV6-4 and TRBJ2-1, with TRBD2 matching over 10 bases. The CDR3 length is 15 residues. CDR1 is MRHNA and CDR2 is SNTAGT in the germline V gene. With 1 base clipped from V and 3 bases from J, the junction kept 0 bases outside the gene matches. The CDR3 is CASSDLAGGYNEQFF. The CDR3 coding sequence is TGTGCCAGCAGTGACTTAGCGGGAGGCTACAATGAGCAGTTCTTC.

V usage is TRBV10-3 and J usage is TRBJ1-2; possible D gene TRBD1, 5 bases. Germline V CDR1 and CDR2: ENHRY, SYGVKD. Trimming took off 10 bases at V and 4 bases at J, with 19 bases between the two ends. This CDR3 has 14 residues. The CDR3 sequence: CATLPGGGTYGYTF. For the CDR3, the DNA is TGTGCCACGCTTCCCGGGGGGGGAACCTATGGCTACACCTTC.

This clone was seen a handful of times. The genes are TRBV2 and TRBJ1-3; a possible D gene is TRBD1 (6 bases). From germline, CDR1 is SNHLY and CDR2 FYNNEI. This CDR3 has 15 residues. Trimming removed 5 bases from V and 4 bases from J, with 15 bases in between. CDR3 nucleotides: TGTGCCAGCAGTCTTCAGGGGACCGTGGGAAACACCATATATTTT. Translation gives CASSLQGTVGNTIYF.

The rearrangement uses TRBV7-8 and TRBJ1-2; the D gene is possibly TRBD1 (6 bases). The CDR3 consists of 15 residues. Germline CDR1 is SGHVS and CDR2 is FQNEAQ. Trimming stripped 5 bases from V and 4 bases from J, with 17 bases between. CDR3 nucleotide sequence: TGTGCCAGCAGCCCGAGAGGGGGTCTCTCCTATGGCTACACCTTC. Translating it yields CASSPRGGLSYGYTF. The full variable domain, completed using reference TRBV7-8 and TRBJ1-2, is GAGVSQSPRYKVAKRGQDVALRCDPISGHVSLFWYQQALGQGPEFLTYFQNEAQLDKSGLPSDRFFAERPEGSVSTLKIQRTQQEDSAVYLCASSPRGGLSYGYTFGSGTRLTVV.

The V call is TRBV6-1, the J call TRBJ2-7; D gene uncertain. Trimming took 6 bases from V and 4 from J, leaving 10 bases between them. Germline V CDR1 and CDR2: MNHNS, SASEGT. This CDR3 is 12 amino acids long. The CDR3 region is CASRPGAYEQYF. CDR3 coding DNA: TGTGCCAGCAGGCCCGGAGCGTACGAGCAGTACTTC.

The V call is TRBV28, the J call TRBJ1-3, with D possibly matching TRBD1 (5 bases). Per germline, CDR1 MDHEN and CDR2 SYDVKM. The CDR3 extends over 16 amino acids. V was clipped by 7 bases and J by 4 bases, with 20 bases between them. CDR3 region: CASTTTGQGSGNTIYF. The CDR3 coding sequence is TGTGCCAGCACCACAACTGGGCAGGGTTCGGGAAACACCATATATTTT.

This chain links TRBV5-1 with TRBJ1-4; 7 bases agree with TRBD1. In germline, CDR1 is SGHRS, CDR2 YFSETQ. The CDR3 consists of 16 residues. The V segment lost 2 bases and the J segment 0 bases; nucleotides outside the gene matches: 4. CDR3 region: CASSFSGTATNEKLFF. The CDR3 nucleotides are TGCGCCAGCAGCTTTTCCGGGACAGCAACTAATGAAAAACTGTTTTTT.

The chain carries TRBV19 and TRBJ1-5, with D maybe TRBD1 (6 bases). The length of the CDR3 is 18 residues. V was pared by 2 bases and J by 7 bases, with 24 bases between. The V gene's germline CDR1 is LNHDA and CDR2 SQIVND (reference sequence). CDR3 DNA: TGTGCCAGTAGTATAAGTTTGGCCGAAGGGGGTTTTCAACAGCCCCAGCATTTT. Encoded protein: CASSISLAEGGFQQPQHF.

The chain has TRBV7-9 and TRBJ2-1; the match to TRBD1 covers 12 bases. V was pared by 5 bases and J by 8 bases, with 10 bases of the junction left unmatched. Germline CDR1 and CDR2: SEHNR and FQNEAQ (reference sequence). The CDR3 is 16 residues long. The CDR3 protein is CASSELQGQGAYEQFF. The CDR3 DNA sequence: TGTGCCAGCAGCGAACTCCAGGGACAGGGGGCCTATGAGCAGTTCTTC.